One sample yielded the 13 T cell receptor beta chains listed below, sequenced in a study of blood T cell repertoires in COVID-19. TCRdb's copy holds only in-frame clones and misses some; the assay was immunoSEQ multiplex PCR. The sample includes approximately 170,000 clones, about 85% seen only once; the top ten take about 8.6%. Source material: PBMCs or T cells enriched from blood (not recorded which). The receptors here all came from a woman between 50 and 59 years old who had recovered from COVID-19.

V and J are TRBV6-5 and TRBJ2-5; 9 bases fit TRBD1. The V and J ends lost 5 bases and 3 bases, in that order; junction bases with no gene match: 4. Germline CDR1 and CDR2: MNHEY and SVGAGI. This CDR3 is built from 14 residues. Written as DNA, the CDR3 is TGTGCCAGCAGTAGGGACAGGGACGAAGAGACCCAGTACTTC. As protein: CASSRDRDEETQYF.

This chain links TRBV9 with TRBJ1-4; D is unclear. Trimming stripped 0 bases from V and 7 bases from J, with 16 bases between. This CDR3 is built from 16 residues. Germline V CDR1 and CDR2: SGDLS, YYNGEE. This CDR3 is CASSVDSWGEGEKLFF. The CDR3 region has the DNA TGTGCCAGCAGCGTAGATTCGTGGGGAGAGGGTGAAAAACTGTTTTTT. Drawing the rest from reference TRBV9 and TRBJ1-4, the complete variable domain is DSGVTQTPKHLITATGQRVTLRCSPRSGDLSVYWYQQSLDQGLQFLIQYYNGEERAKGNILERFSAQQFPDLHSELNLSSLELGDSALYFCASSVDSWGEGEKLFFGSGTQLSVL.

The rearrangement joins TRBV20-1 to TRBJ2-1; D not certain. CDR3 length: 11 residues. Trimming removed 4 bases from V and 7 bases from J, with 8 bases in between. The V gene's germline CDR1 is DFQATT and CDR2 SNEGSKA (reference sequence). In DNA, the CDR3 is TGCAGTGCTAAACGGTCGAATGAGCAGTTCTTC. Encoded protein: CSAKRSNEQFF.

The rearrangement uses TRBV5-1 and TRBJ2-1, with 11 bases fitting TRBD2. V lost 4 bases and J lost 6; bases outside the gene matches: 9. The CDR3 length is 16 residues. From germline, CDR1 is SGHRS and CDR2 YFSETQ. The CDR3: CASSTGLAVSGNEQFF. Written as DNA, the CDR3 is TGCGCCAGCAGCACGGGACTAGCGGTTTCTGGCAATGAGCAGTTCTTC.

This clone was recorded only once. The V gene is TRBV7-3, the J gene TRBJ1-5; D is perhaps TRBD1 (6 bases). The length of the CDR3 is 13 residues. Germline loops: CDR1 SGHTA, CDR2 FQGTGA. V was shortened by 2 bases and J by 7 bases, with 9 bases between the two germline ends. The CDR3 reads CASSLYQGQPQHF. CDR3 in DNA: TGTGCCAGCAGCTTATATCAGGGGCAGCCCCAGCATTTT.

V is TRBV3-1 (or the pseudogene TRBV3-2) and J is TRBJ2-2; 9 positions agree with TRBD2. The germline V gene encodes CDR1 LGHDT and CDR2 YNNKEL (reference sequence). The CDR3 is made up of 17 amino acids. V trimming: 2 bases; J trimming: 5 bases; junction bases outside the gene matches: 9. The CDR3: CASSQMVLAGETGELFF. CDR3 nucleotides: TGTGCCAGCAGCCAAATGGTCTTAGCGGGAGAAACCGGGGAGCTGTTTTTT.

The V and J genes are TRBV19 and TRBJ2-6; unclear D gene. This CDR3 has 16 residues. Looked up from germline, CDR1 is LNHDA and CDR2 is SQIVND (reference sequence). The germline V and J ends were trimmed by 4 bases and 2 bases, with 12 bases remaining between them. Here the CDR3 DNA reads TGTGCCAGTAGTAGGCAAGCGCTTACTGGGGCCAACGTCCTGACTTTC. Amino acids: CASSRQALTGANVLTF.

The chain recombines TRBV19 with TRBJ2-1; TRBD1 is a possible D gene (5 bases). Germline V CDR1 and CDR2: LNHDA, SQIVND (reference sequence). Trimming stripped 1 base from V and 3 bases from J, with 13 bases between. The CDR3 is 16 amino acids. The CDR3 DNA follows: TGTGCCAGTAGTATAGGTCGGAGAGGACACTACAATGAGCAGTTCTTC. As protein: CASSIGRRGHYNEQFF.

J is TRBJ1-2 and V is TRBV28, with 9 bases aligning to TRBD1. Germline CDR1 MDHEN, CDR2 SYDVKM. The CDR3 has 16 residues. V shed 7 bases and J 3 bases; nucleotides not matched to a gene: 12. CDR3 sequence: CASTLGGGQGYYGYTF. The CDR3, as DNA: TGTGCCAGCACGCTGGGCGGGGGACAGGGCTACTATGGCTACACCTTC.

The chain uses TRBV20-1 and TRBJ2-7, with 7 bases matching TRBD2. The J segment lost 3 bases and the V segment lost 3 bases, leaving 8 bases of the junction unmatched. The length of the CDR3 is 14 residues. CDR1 and CDR2 from the germline V gene are DFQATT and SNEGSKA (reference sequence). In nucleotides, the CDR3 is TGCAGTGCTAGTCAGTCTAGCGGACGCTACGAGCAGTACTTC. Residues: CSASQSSGRYEQYF.

This sequence joins TRBV27 and TRBJ2-5, with TRBD1 matching 11 bases. The CDR3 totals 16 residues. From germline, CDR1 is MNHEY and CDR2 SMNVEV (reference sequence). V lost 6 bases and J lost 4; bases outside the gene matches: 10. The CDR3 DNA reads as TGTGCCAGCAGGGGGATTTTGGACAGGGGGCCAGAGACCCAGTACTTC. It codes for CASRGILDRGPETQYF.

The rearrangement links TRBV6-5 to TRBJ2-2, with a possible D match to TRBD1 (5 bases). Germline V lookup: CDR1 MNHEY, CDR2 SVGAGI. V was trimmed by 0 bases and J by 4 bases, leaving 6 bases between them. There are 14 residues in the CDR3. CDR3 loop: CASSYSRGTGELFF. As DNA, the CDR3 is TGTGCCAGCAGTTACTCAAGGGGCACCGGGGAGCTGTTTTTT.

V is TRBV3-1 (or the pseudogene TRBV3-2) and J is TRBJ2-3; D is unresolved. From germline, CDR1 is LGHDT and CDR2 YNNKEL (reference sequence). V was pared by 8 bases and J by 0 bases, with 12 bases between. The CDR3 is 14 amino acids. The CDR3 DNA reads as TGTGCCAGCTTTATGACTTCTAGCACAGATACGCAGTATTTT. This sequence encodes CASFMTSSTDTQYF.